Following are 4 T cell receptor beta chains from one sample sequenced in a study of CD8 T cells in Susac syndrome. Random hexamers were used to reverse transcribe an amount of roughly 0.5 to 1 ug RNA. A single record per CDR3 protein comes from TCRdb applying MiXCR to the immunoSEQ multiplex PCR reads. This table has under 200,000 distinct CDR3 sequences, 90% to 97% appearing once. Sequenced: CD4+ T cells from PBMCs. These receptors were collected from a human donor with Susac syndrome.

The CDR3 region has the DNA TGTGCCACCAGTGATTTAAGCGGCGACTCCTACAATGAGCAGTTCTTC. Amino acids: CATSDLSGDSYNEQFF. The chain recombines TRBV24-1 with TRBJ2-1; tentatively, D is TRBD2 (5 bases). The CDR3 spans 16 residues. CDR1 and CDR2 (germline): KGHDR, SFDVKD. V was shortened by 1 base and J by 0 bases, with 9 bases between the two germline ends.

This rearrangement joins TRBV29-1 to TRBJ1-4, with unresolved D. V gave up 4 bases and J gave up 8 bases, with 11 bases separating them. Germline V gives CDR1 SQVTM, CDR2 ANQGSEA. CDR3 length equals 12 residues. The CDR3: CSVGAGGEKLFF. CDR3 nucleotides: TGCAGCGTTGGGGCGGGTGGGGAAAAACTGTTTTTT. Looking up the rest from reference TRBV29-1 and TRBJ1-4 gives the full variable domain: SAVISQKPSRDICQRGTSLTIQCQVDSQVTMMFWYRQQPGQSLTLIATANQGSEATYESGFVIDKFPISRPNLTFSTLTVSNMSPEDSSIYLCSVGAGGEKLFFGSGTQLSVL.

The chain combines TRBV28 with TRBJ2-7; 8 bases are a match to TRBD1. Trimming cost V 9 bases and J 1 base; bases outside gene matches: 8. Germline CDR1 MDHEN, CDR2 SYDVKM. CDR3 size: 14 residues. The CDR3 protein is CASHLTGESYEQYF. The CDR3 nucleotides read TGTGCCAGTCACTTGACAGGGGAATCCTACGAGCAGTACTTC.

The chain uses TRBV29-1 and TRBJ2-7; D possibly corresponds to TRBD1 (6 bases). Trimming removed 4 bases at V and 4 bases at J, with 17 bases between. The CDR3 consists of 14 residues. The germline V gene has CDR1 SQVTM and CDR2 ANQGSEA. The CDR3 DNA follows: TGCAGCGTTGTCCCACAGGGCCTTCGGTACGAGCAGTACTTC. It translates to CSVVPQGLRYEQYF.